The 5 T cell receptor beta chains below were found in one sample sequenced in a study of shared clonotypes between healthy human individuals. TCRdb keeps only in-frame clones here, not all; method: immunoSEQ multiplex PCR. This sample yields about 990,000 clones, of which 75% to 85% are seen a single time; 0.6% to 0.7% belongs to the top ten. The source material was memory CD4+ T cells from PBMCs. Subset meaning: CD45RA-negative fraction. The origin of the receptors is a man younger than 35 in good health. Some clones in this sample may be carry-over from other donors' samples.

This clone was observed a few times. This sequence joins TRBV6-5 and TRBJ1-2; 8 positions agree with TRBD1. The V segment lost 7 bases and the J segment 8 bases; nucleotides outside the gene matches: 6. The CDR3 is 12 residues long. The V gene's germline CDR1 is MNHEY and CDR2 SVGAGI. For the CDR3, the DNA is TGTGCCAGCACCGCGAGACAGGGGGGCTACACCTTC. Its protein product is CASTARQGGYTF.

This clone was recorded at least ten times. V and J are TRBV7-3 and TRBJ2-1; 7 nucleotides agree with TRBD2. V shed 0 bases and J 4 bases; nucleotides not matched to a gene: 6. CDR1 and CDR2 from the germline V gene are SGHTA and FQGTGA. This CDR3 has 16 amino acids. As DNA, the CDR3 is TGTGCCAGCAGCTTAACGAGCGGGACCACTTACAATGAGCAGTTCTTC. Its protein is CASSLTSGTTYNEQFF.

In regard to this clone: Other DNA variants within this sample encode the same CDR3. The chain has TRBV6-5 and TRBJ2-5, with 12 bases lining up with TRBD1. The CDR3 sequence is 14 residues long. J was trimmed by 4 bases and V by 6 bases; bases with no gene match: 3. CDR1 and CDR2 (germline): MNHEY, SVGAGI. DNA for the CDR3: TGTGCCAGCAGACGGGACAGGGGGCGAGAGACCCAGTACTTC. Translation gives CASRRDRGRETQYF.

The V gene is TRBV7-9, the J gene TRBJ2-1; the D gene is possibly TRBD1 (6 bases). The CDR3 is made up of 12 amino acids. Looked up from germline, CDR1 is SEHNR and CDR2 is FQNEAQ (reference sequence). The V and J ends lost 5 bases and 7 bases respectively, with 9 bases between them. CDR3 sequence reads: CASSKQGNEQFF. Here the CDR3 DNA reads TGTGCCAGCAGCAAGCAGGGGAATGAGCAGTTCTTC.

This clone has only a few counts. The gene calls are TRBV6-6 and TRBJ1-2, with D unclear. Germline CDR1 is MNHNY and CDR2 is SVGAGI (reference sequence). This CDR3 spans 10 amino acids. V dropped 4 bases and J dropped 5 bases, with 2 bases sitting between them. CDR3 protein: CASSSYGYTF. DNA of the CDR3: TGTGCCAGCAGTTCATATGGCTACACCTTC.